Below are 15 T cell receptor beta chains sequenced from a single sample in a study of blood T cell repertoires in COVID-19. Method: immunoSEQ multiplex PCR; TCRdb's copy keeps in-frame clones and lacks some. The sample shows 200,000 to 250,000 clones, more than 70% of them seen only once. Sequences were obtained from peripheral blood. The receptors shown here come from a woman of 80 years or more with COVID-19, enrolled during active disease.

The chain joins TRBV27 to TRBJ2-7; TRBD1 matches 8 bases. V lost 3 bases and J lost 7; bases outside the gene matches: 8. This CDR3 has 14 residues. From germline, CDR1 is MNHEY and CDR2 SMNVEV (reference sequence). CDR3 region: CASSFRQGRTEQYV. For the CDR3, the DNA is TGTGCCAGCAGTTTCAGACAGGGGAGGACGGAGCAGTACGTC.

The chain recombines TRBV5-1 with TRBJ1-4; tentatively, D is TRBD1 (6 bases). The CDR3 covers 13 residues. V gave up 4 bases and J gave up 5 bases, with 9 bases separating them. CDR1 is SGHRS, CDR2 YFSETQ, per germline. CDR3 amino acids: CASSLGTNEKLFF. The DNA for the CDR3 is TGCGCCAGCAGCCTAGGGACAAATGAAAAACTGTTTTTT.

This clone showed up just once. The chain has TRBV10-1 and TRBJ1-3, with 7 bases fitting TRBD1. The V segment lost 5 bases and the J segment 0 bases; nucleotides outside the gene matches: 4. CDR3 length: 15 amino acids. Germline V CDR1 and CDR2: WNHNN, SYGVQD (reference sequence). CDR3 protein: CASSTGAGSGNTIYF. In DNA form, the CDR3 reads TGCGCCAGCAGTACAGGGGCCGGCTCTGGAAACACCATATATTTT.

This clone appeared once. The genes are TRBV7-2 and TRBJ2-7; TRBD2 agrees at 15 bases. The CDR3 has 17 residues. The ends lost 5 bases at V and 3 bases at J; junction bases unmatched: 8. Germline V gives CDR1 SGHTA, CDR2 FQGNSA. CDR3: CASSQAPGLAGGYEQYF. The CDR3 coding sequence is TGTGCCAGCAGCCAGGCCCCGGGACTAGCGGGGGGCTACGAGCAGTACTTC.

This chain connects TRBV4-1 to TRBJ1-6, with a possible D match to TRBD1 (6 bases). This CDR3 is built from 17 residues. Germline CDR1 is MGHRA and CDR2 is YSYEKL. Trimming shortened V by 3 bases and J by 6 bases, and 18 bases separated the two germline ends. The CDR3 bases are TGCGCCAGCAGCCATAGAGGGGGATCATATGGTAATTCACCCCTCCACTTT. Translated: CASSHRGGSYGNSPLHF.

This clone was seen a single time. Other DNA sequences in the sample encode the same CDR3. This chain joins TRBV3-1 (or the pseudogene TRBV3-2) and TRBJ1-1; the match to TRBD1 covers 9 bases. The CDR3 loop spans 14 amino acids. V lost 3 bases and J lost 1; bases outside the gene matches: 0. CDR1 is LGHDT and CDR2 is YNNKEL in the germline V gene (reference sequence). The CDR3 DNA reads TGTGCCAGCAGCCAGACAGGGGGGAACACTGAAGCTTTCTTT. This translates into CASSQTGGNTEAFF.

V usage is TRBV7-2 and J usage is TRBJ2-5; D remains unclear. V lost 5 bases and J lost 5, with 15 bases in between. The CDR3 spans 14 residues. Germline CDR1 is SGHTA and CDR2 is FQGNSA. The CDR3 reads CASSPQSSQETQYF. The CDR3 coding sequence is TGTGCCAGCAGCCCCCAATCCTCTCAGGAGACCCAGTACTTC.

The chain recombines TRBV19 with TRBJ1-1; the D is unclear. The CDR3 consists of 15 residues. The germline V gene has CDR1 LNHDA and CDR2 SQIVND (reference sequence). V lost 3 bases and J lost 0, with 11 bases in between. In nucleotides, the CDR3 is TGTGCCAGTAGTATCTCTTTCACGGTGAACACTGAAGCTTTCTTT. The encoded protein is CASSISFTVNTEAFF.

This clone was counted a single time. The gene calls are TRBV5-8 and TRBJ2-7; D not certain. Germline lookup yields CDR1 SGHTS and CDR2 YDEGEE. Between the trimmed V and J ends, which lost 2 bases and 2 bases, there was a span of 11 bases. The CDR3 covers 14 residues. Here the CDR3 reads CASSFLGYAYEQYF. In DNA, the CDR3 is TGTGCCAGCAGCTTTCTCGGGTATGCCTACGAGCAGTACTTC. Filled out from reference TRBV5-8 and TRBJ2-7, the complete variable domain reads EAGVTQSPTHLIKTRGQQATLRCSPISGHTSVYWYQQALGLGLQFLLWYDEGEERNRGNFPPRFSGRQFPNYSSELNVNALELEDSALYLCASSFLGYAYEQYFGPGTRLTVT.

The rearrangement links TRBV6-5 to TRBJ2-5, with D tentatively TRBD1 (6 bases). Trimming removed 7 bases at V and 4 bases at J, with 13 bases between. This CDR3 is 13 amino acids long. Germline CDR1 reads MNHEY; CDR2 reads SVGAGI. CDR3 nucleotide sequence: TGTGCCAGCATGTTCACAGGGTCAGAGACCCAGTACTTC. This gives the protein CASMFTGSETQYF.

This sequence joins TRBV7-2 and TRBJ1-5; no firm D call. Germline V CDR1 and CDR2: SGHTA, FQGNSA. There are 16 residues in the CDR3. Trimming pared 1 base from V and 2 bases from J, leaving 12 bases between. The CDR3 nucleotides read TGTGCCAGCAGCTTAGAATACGCTCCGGGCAATCAGCCCCAGCATTTT. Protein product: CASSLEYAPGNQPQHF. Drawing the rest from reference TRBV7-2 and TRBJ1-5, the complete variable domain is GAGVSQSPSNKVTEKGKDVELRCDPISGHTALYWYRQSLGQGLEFLIYFQGNSAPDKSGLPSDRFSAERTGGSVSTLTIQRTQQEDSAVYLCASSLEYAPGNQPQHFGDGTRLSIL.

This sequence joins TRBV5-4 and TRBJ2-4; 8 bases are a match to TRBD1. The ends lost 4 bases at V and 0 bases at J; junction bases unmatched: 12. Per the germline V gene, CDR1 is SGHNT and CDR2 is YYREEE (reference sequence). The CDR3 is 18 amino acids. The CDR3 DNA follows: TGTGCCAGCAGCCCAGGGGGCCGCGCTGATTTAGCCAAAAACATTCAGTACTTC. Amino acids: CASSPGGRADLAKNIQYF.

CDR3 sequence: CASSLFGDSYNSPLHF. CDR3 nucleotide sequence: TGTGCCAGCAGTTTATTCGGGGACTCCTATAATTCACCCCTCCACTTT. The V gene is TRBV27, the J gene TRBJ1-6; D is ambiguous. Germline V gene sequence: CDR1 MNHEY, CDR2 SMNVEV (reference sequence). This CDR3 region has 16 residues. The V end lost 1 base, the J end lost 0 bases, and 7 bases lay between the germline ends.

In DNA form, the CDR3 reads TGCGCCAGCAGCCTGCAGAGCAGGGGGTATGAGCAGTTCTTC. It is translated as CASSLQSRGYEQFF. The rearrangement joins TRBV5-1 to TRBJ2-1; TRBD1 agrees at 7 bases. The germline CDR1 and CDR2 sequences are SGHRS and YFSETQ. The CDR3 length is 14 residues. The trim removed 4 bases at V and 8 bases at J, leaving 9 bases unmatched.

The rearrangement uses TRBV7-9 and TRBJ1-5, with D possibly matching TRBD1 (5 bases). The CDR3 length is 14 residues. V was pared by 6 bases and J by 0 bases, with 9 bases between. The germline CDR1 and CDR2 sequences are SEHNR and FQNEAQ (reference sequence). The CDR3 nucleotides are TGTGCCAGCAGTCGTCAGGGTAGCAATCAGCCCCAGCATTTT. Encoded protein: CASSRQGSNQPQHF.